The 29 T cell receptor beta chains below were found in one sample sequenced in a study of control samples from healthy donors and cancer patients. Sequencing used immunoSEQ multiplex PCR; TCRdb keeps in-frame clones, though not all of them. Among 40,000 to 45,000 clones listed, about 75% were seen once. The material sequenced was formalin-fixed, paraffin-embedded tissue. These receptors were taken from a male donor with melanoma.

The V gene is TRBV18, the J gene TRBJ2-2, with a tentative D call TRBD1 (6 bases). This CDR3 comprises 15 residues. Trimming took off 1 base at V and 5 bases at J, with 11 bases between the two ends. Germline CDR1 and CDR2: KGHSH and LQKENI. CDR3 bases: TGTGCCAGCTCACCACAGACAGGCTCAACCGGGGAGCTGTTTTTT. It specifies CASSPQTGSTGELFF.

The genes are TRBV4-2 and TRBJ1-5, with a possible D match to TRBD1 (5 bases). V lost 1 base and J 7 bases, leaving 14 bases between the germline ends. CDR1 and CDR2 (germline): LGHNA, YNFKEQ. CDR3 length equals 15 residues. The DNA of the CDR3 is TGTGCCAGCAGCCAAGCGGGGCAGGGTGGCCAGCCCCAGCATTTT. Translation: CASSQAGQGGQPQHF.

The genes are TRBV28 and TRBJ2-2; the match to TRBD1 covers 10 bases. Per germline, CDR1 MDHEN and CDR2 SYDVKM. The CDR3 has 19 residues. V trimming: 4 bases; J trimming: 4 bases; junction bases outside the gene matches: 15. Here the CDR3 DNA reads TGTGCCAGCAGTTCCCGCATTCGAGACAGGGGGCTCCTCACCGGGGAGCTGTTTTTT. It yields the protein CASSSRIRDRGLLTGELFF.

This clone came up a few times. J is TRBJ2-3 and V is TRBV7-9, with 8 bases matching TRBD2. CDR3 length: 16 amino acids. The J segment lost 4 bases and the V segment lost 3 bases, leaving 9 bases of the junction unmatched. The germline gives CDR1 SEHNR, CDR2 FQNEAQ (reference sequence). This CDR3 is CASSLSASGLPDTQYF. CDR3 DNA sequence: TGTGCCAGCAGCTTGTCGGCTAGCGGGCTACCAGATACGCAGTATTTT.

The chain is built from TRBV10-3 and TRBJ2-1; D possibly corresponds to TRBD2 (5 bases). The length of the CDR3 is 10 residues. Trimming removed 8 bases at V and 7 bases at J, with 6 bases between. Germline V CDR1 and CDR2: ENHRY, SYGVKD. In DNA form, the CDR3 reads TGTGCCATCCGGGGTAATGAGCAGTTCTTC. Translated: CAIRGNEQFF.

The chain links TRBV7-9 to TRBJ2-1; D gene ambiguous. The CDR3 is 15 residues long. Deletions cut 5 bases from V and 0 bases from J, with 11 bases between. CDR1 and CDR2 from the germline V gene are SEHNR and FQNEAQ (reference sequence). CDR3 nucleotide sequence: TGTGCCAGCAGCCCCGGACCAGGCTCCTACAATGAGCAGTTCTTC. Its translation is CASSPGPGSYNEQFF.

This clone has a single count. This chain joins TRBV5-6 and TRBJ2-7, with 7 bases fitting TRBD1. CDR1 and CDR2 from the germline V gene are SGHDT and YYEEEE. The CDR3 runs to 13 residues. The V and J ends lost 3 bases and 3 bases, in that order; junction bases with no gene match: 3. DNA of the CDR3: TGTGCCAGCAGCTCACAGGGGAACTACGAGCAGTACTTC. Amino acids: CASSSQGNYEQYF.

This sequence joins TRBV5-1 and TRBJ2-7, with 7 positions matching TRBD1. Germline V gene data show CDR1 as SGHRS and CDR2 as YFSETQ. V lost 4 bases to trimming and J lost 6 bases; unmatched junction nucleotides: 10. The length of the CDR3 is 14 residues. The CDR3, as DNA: TGCGCCAGCAGCGCCGGGACAGAAGGTATCGAGCAGTACTTC. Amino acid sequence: CASSAGTEGIEQYF.

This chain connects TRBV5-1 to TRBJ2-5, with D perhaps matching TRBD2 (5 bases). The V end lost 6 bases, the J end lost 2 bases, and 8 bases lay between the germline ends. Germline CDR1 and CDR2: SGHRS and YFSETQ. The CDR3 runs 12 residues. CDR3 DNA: TGCGCCAGCAATACGGGACAAGAGACCCAGTACTTC. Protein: CASNTGQETQYF. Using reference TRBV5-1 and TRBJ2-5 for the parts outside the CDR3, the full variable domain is KAGVTQTPRYLIKTRGQQVTLSCSPISGHRSVSWYQQTPGQGLQFLFEYFSETQRNKGNFPGRFSGRQFSNSRSEMNVSTLELGDSALYLCASNTGQETQYFGPGTRLLVL.

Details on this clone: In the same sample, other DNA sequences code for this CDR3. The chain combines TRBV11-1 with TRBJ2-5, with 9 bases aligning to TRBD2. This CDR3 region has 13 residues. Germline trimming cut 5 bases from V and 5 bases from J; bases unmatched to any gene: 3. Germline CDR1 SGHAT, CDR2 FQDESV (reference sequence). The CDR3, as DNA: TGTGCCAGCAGCCCCGGACTAGCGGAGACCCAGTACTTC. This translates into CASSPGLAETQYF.

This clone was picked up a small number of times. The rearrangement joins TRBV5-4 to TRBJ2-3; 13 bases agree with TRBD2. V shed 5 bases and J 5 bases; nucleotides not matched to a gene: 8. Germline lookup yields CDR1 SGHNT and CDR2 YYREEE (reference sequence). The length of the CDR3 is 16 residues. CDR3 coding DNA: TGTGCCAGCAGAGCTGGACTAGCGGGGGTCGGAGATACGCAGTATTTT. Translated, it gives CASRAGLAGVGDTQYF.

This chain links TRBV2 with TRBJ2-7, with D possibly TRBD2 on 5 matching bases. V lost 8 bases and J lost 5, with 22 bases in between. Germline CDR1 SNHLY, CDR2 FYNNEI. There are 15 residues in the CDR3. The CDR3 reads CASQPGIGWLNEQYF. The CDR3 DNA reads TGTGCCAGCCAGCCCGGGATTGGATGGCTAAACGAGCAGTACTTC. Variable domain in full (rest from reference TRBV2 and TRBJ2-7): EPEVTQTPSHQVTQMGQEVILRCVPISNHLYFYWYRQILGQKVEFLVSFYNNEISEKSEIFDDQFSVERPDGSNFTLKIRSTKLEDSAMYFCASQPGIGWLNEQYFGPGTRLTVT.

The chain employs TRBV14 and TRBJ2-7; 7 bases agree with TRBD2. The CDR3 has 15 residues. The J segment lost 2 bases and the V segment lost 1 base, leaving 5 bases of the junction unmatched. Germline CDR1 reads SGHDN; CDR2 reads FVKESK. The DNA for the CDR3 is TGTGCCAGCAGCCAAGGAGCGGGGAACACCTACGAGCAGTACTTC. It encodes CASSQGAGNTYEQYF.

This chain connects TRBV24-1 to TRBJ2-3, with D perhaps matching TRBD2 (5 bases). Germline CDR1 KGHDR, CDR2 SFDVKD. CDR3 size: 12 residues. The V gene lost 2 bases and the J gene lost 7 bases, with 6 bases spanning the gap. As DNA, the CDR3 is TGTGCCACCAGTGATTCTAGCAATACGCAGTATTTT. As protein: CATSDSSNTQYF.

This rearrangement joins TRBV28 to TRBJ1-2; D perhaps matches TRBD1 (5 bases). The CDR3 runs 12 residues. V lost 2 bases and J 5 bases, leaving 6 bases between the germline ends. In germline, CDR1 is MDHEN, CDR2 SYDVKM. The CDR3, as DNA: TGTGCCAGCAGTTTAGGGGGATATGGCTACACCTTC. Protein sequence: CASSLGGYGYTF.

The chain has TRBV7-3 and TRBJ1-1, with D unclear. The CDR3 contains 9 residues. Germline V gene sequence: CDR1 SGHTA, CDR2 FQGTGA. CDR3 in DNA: TGTGAGGAGGACACTGAAGCTTTCTTT. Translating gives CEEDTEAFF.

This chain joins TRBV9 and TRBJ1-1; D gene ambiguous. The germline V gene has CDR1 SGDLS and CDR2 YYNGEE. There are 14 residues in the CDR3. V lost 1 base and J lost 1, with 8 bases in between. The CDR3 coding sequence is TGTGCCAGCAGCGTAAGGGATTCGAACACTGAAGCTTTCTTT. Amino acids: CASSVRDSNTEAFF.

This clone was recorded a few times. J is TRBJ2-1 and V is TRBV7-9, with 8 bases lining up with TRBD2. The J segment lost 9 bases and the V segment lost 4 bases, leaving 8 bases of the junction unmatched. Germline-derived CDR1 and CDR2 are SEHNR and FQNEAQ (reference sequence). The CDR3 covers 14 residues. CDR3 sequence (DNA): TGTGCCAGCAGCTACTTTAGCGGGAAGGGTGAGCAGTTCTTC. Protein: CASSYFSGKGEQFF.

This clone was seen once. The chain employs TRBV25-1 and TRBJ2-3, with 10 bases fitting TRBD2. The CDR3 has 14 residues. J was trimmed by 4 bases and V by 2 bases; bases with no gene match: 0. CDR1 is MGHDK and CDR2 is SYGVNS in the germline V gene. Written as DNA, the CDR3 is TGTGCCAGCAGTGAAAGCGGGAGGGCAGATACGCAGTATTTT. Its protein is CASSESGRADTQYF.

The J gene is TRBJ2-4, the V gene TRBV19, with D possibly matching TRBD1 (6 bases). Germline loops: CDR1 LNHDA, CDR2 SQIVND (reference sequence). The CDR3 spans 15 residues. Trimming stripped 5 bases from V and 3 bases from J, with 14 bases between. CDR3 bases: TGTGCCAGTAGTCTGGCAGGGGCGAGCAAAAACATTCAGTACTTC. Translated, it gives CASSLAGASKNIQYF.

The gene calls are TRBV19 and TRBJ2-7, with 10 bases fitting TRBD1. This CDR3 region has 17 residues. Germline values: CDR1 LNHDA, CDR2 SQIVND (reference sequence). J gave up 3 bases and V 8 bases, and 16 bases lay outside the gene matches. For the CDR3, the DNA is TGTGCCAGTCAGCGTGAAGGTACCGGGACAGGGGTCTACGAGCAGTACTTC. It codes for CASQREGTGTGVYEQYF. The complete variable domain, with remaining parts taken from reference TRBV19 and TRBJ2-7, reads DGGITQSPKYLFRKEGQNVTLSCEQNLNHDAMYWYRQDPGQGLRLIYYSQIVNDFQKGDIAEGYSVSREKKESFPLTVTSAQKNPTAFYLCASQREGTGTGVYEQYFGPGTRLTVT.

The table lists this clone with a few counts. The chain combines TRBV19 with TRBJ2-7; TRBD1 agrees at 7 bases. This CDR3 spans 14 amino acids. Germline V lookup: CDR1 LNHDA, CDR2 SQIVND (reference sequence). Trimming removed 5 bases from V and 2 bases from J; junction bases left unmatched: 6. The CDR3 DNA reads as TGTGCCAGTAGTTCGACGGACAGGACCTACGAGCAGTACTTC. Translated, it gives CASSSTDRTYEQYF.

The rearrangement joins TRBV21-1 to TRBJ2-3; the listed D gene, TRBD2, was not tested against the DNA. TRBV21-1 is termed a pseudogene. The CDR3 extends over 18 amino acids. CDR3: CASSKKGRLAVGTDTQYF. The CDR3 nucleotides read TGTGCCAGCAGCAAAAAGGGGAGACTAGCGGTGGGCACAGATACGCAGTATTTT.

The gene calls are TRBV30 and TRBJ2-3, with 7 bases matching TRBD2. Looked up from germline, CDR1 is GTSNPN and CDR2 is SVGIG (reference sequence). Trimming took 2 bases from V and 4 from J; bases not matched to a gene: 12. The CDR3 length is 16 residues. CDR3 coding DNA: TGTGCCTGGAGTTTAGGTTTCGCGGGAGACTCAGATACGCAGTATTTT. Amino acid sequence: CAWSLGFAGDSDTQYF.

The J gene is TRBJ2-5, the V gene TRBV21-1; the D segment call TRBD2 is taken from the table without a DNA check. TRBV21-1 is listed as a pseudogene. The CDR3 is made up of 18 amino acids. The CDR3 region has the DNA TGTGCCAGCAGCAAAGTTTGGCCTAGCGGGAGGGCCCGAGAGACCCAGTACTTC. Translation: CASSKVWPSGRARETQYF.

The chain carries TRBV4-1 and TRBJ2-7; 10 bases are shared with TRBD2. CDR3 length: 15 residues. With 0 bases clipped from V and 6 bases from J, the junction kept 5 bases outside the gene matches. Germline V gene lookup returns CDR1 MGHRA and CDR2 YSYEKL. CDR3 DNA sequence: TGCGCCAGCAGCCAAGAGCTAGCGGGAGCGGGCGAGCAGTACTTC. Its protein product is CASSQELAGAGEQYF.

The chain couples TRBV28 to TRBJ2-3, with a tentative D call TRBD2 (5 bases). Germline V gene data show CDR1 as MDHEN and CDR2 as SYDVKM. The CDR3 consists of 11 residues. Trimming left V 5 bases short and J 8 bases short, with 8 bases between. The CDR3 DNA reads TGTGCCAGCAGTCGGACTGGTACGCAGTATTTT. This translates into CASSRTGTQYF. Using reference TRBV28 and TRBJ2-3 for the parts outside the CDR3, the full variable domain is DVKVTQSSRYLVKRTGEKVFLECVQDMDHENMFWYRQDPGLGLRLIYFSYDVKMKEKGDIPEGYSVSREKKERFSLILESASTNQTSMYLCASSRTGTQYFGPGTRLTVL.

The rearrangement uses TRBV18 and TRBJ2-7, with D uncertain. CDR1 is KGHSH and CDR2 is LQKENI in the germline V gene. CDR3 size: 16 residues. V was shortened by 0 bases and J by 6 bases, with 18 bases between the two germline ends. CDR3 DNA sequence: TGTGCCAGCTCACCACCACAGAGCACCACGCATGGCGAGCAGTACTTC. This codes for CASSPPQSTTHGEQYF. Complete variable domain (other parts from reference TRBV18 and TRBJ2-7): NAGVMQNPRHLVRRRGQEARLRCSPMKGHSHVYWYRQLPEEGLKFMVYLQKENIIDESGMPKERFSAEFPKEGPSILRIQQVVRGDSAAYFCASSPPQSTTHGEQYFGPGTRLTVT.

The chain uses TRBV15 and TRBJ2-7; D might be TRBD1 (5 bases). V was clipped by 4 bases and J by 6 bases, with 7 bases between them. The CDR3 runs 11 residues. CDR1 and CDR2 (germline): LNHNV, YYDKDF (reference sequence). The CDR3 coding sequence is TGTGCCACCAGCATAGACAGCGAGCAGTACTTC. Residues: CATSIDSEQYF. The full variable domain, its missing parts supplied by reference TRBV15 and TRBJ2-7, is DAMVIQNPRYQVTQFGKPVTLSCSQTLNHNVMYWYQQKSSQAPKLLFHYYDKDFNNEADTPDNFQSRRPNTSFCFLDIRSPGLGDTAMYLCATSIDSEQYFGPGTRLTVT.